Sequencing of this TCR beta chain was carried out in a study of T cell repertoires in cytomegalovirus infection. Study overall: Shared public TCR beta signatures pointed to both CMV infection and a matching HLA type. Study outcomes and limitations: There were carriers of CMV plus the relevant HLA, and cumulative public TCR beta family frequency identified them. Ex vivo responses were dominated by HLA-C-restricted CMV-specific TCR beta clonotypes.

Comment on this clonotype: Its antigen is undetermined.

MiXCR was run by TCRdb on the reads, yielding one entry per CDR3 protein. Among approximately 97,000 distinct CDR3 sequences listed, approximately 15% were seen once. The sequence came from a human donor in good health (CMV status not recorded). Some clones in this sample may be carry-over from other donors' samples. Sequenced: PBMCs.

The DNA for the CDR3 is TGTGCCAGTAGCGTCGGGACAGGGTTATATGGGGCCAACGTCCTGACTTTC. Its translation: CASSVGTGLYGANVLTF. The chain recombines TRBV19 with TRBJ2-6; 9 bases fit TRBD1. Per germline, CDR1 LNHDA and CDR2 SQIVND (reference sequence). CDR3 length: 17 amino acids. V shed 6 bases and J 3 bases; nucleotides not matched to a gene: 9.